Below, one T cell receptor beta chain is given with its context. Its antigen target is currently unknown. No base quality values were provided; no much bigger clone lies one nucleotide off. Stable hyperthyroidism was defined as no progression to ophthalmopathy within 18 months of follow-up. Hyperthyroidism patients were newly diagnosed, with disease duration under 2 months, and aged 18 to 65 years. Patients were excluded if they had other autoimmune diseases, uncontrolled infections, pregnancy or lactation. Clinical symptoms, serum thyroxine, TRAb, thyroid ultrasound and orbital computed tomography were used for diagnosis. Using Ficoll-Paque density gradient centrifugation, PBMCs were isolated from 10 ml of fresh peripheral blood. Total RNA was extracted using Trizol reagent, and RNA quality was checked on an Agilent 2100 Bioanalyzer. For repertoire sequencing, TCR beta CDR3 regions were amplified from RNA transcripts. HTBI primers and the Qiagen OneStep RT-PCR kit were used in a first-round RT-PCR, which was followed by a second-round multiplex PCR, size selection and purification. Sequencing of the libraries was carried out on an Illumina HiSeq2000 in paired-end mode with 100 bp reads. The published analysis was carried out like this. SOAPnuke was used for read processing, and reads with adapters, uncalled bases, a mean Phred below 15, or no exact constant-primer or identifier match were discarded. COPE v1.2.5 was used to merge high-quality paired reads. Each unique nucleotide sequence was defined as a clonotype, and clonotypes were aligned to IMGT TRB V, D and J references with MiTCR v1.1. Only V-J combinations with frequency above 0.0001 were analysed, covering 99% to 99.2% of repertoires. For each V-J combination, a TCR clonal expansion and chaos score was defined as F50 clonal expansion divided by the chaos observed in the TCRdist matrix. Welch's t-statistics and random forest were used to reduce features to over ten V-J combinations, which were fed into a naive Bayes classifier. The similarity between thyroid and blood repertoires was quantified using the Morisita-Horn index. TCRdb itself trimmed the public reads at Q25 with fastp, ran MiXCR and retained productive beta chains. CDR3 protein sequences are deduplicated, and each keeps its most common genes and DNA. The V and J calls and clone size are TCRdb's, not the authors'. The sample includes hundreds of thousands of distinct CDR3 sequences, with 22% observed a single time. The ten biggest clones cover roughly 6.9% of the sample.

The source of the sample is a study of Graves' ophthalmopathy and Graves' hyperthyroidism (dated by TCRdb to 2016 to 2018). Notes on the research overall: Peripheral blood was collected at initial diagnosis, prior to any treatment. A discovery set of 90 to 100 patients (around 45 ophthalmopathy, 57 stable hyperthyroidism) was enrolled to explore V-J signatures distinguishing ophthalmopathy from hyperthyroidism. After sampling, hyperthyroidism patients received methimazole starting at 30 mg daily, and ophthalmopathy patients received high-dose intravenous methylprednisolone. T-cell repertoires of thyroid tissue and blood were compared in more than five hyperthyroidism patients. An independent validation cohort comprised 18 hyperthyroidism patients and over 15 patients who later progressed from hyperthyroidism to ophthalmopathy. In total, approximately 130 blood samples were TCR-sequenced: some 43 ophthalmopathy, under 80 hyperthyroidism and about 17 hyperthyroidism-to-ophthalmopathy patients. For training and testing, the roughly 100 patients in the discovery cohort were randomly divided in a 7:3 ratio. The study used signatures of the TCR beta repertoire to tell Graves' ophthalmopathy apart from Graves' hyperthyroidism and to predict which patients would progress to ophthalmopathy. What the work shows at the level of the full study, not this receptor alone: In validation, the model predicted ophthalmopathy progression with about 71% sensitivity and roughly 78% specificity; around twelve predicted patients were CT-confirmed with GO in a median of approximately six months. Most expanded thyroid clonotypes with frequency above 0.001 were also detected in blood, suggesting blood repertoires may reflect the thyroid immune response. No statistical method was used to predetermine the sample size, and group allocation was not hidden from the investigators. Ophthalmopathy was separated from stable hyperthyroidism by the 13-signature model with around 89% sensitivity and about 83% specificity in cross-validation and with 80%/75% in the test set.

Via the germline V gene, CDR1 is SNHLY and CDR2 FYNNEI. From its cysteine to its phenylalanine, the CDR3 spans 14 amino acids. Only the CDR3 DNA stays, 42 bases, in frame from base 1. V ends up 8 bases short and J 0 bases short, with an unmatched junction base count of 6. The sequence joins TRBV2 to TRBJ1-2, with TRBD1 matching 7 junction bases. Sequenced material: peripheral blood. The receptor was derived from a woman in her late teens or twenties with stable Graves' hyperthyroidism. Some clones in this sample may be carry-over from other donors' samples. Donor details come from another sample of the same person, matched by shared clones. Here is the DNA: TGTGCCAGCGGGGCCGGGACAGCTAACTATGGCTACACCTTC. The encoded protein is CASGAGTANYGYTF.